Below are 9 T cell receptor beta chains sequenced from a single sample in a study of cytomegalovirus exposure and HLA in healthy donors (dated by TCRdb to 2017 to 2019). Receptors were amplified or captured by the immunoSEQ multiplex PCR assay. The multiplex PCR relied on a mix of 60 forward primers for TCR Vbeta segments and 13 reverse primers for TCR Jbeta segments. TCRdb stores this immuneACCESS table with in-frame sequences only. Part of the clones is absent; in the studies checked, under half of the shortfall reflects unresolved V genes, and no reason is known for the rest. Counted in this sample were 150,000 to 200,000 clones; roughly 70% of them appeared once. Of the sample, just under 3% is held by the ten largest clones. The sample comprised PBMCs. The receptors here all came from a woman between 45 and 65 years old in good health and CMV-seropositive.

This chain uses TRBV6-1 with TRBJ2-3; D is possibly TRBD1 (5 bases). The germline CDR1 and CDR2 sequences are MNHNS and SASEGT. V lost 6 bases to trimming and J lost 6 bases, with 13 bases between them. The CDR3 is 13 amino acids. The CDR3 loop reads CASRPPSGDTQYF. As DNA, the CDR3 is TGTGCCAGCAGACCACCTTCAGGGGATACGCAGTATTTT.

V is TRBV7-3 and J is TRBJ1-1; TRBD1 might be the D (6 bases). Deletions cut 2 bases from V and 1 base from J, with 11 bases between. Germline V gene sequence: CDR1 SGHTA, CDR2 FQGTGA. This CDR3 is 15 amino acids long. This CDR3 is CASSLYRESNTEAFF. The CDR3 DNA sequence: TGTGCCAGCAGCTTATACAGGGAATCGAACACTGAAGCTTTCTTT.

This chain joins TRBV5-1 and TRBJ2-3; no definite D call. Germline CDR1 reads SGHRS; CDR2 reads YFSETQ. This CDR3 region has 15 residues. The ends were cut back, 0 bases at V and 1 base at J, with 9 bases in the middle. CDR3 amino acids: CASSLAQLGTDTQYF. CDR3 nucleotide sequence: TGCGCCAGCAGCTTGGCCCAACTCGGCACAGATACGCAGTATTTT.

This chain uses TRBV7-6 with TRBJ1-3; tentatively, D is TRBD1 (6 bases). V lost 1 base and J lost 5, with 9 bases in between. CDR1 and CDR2 (germline): SGHVS, FNYEAQ. The CDR3 is 14 amino acids. The CDR3 DNA reads TGTGCCAGCAGCTTAGACTGGGGGCGAAACACCATATATTTT. This encodes CASSLDWGRNTIYF.

This clone has a handful of counts. The chain joins TRBV6-5 to TRBJ1-1; TRBD1 matches 8 bases. The CDR3 consists of 14 residues. J gave up 5 bases and V 7 bases, and 9 bases lay outside the gene matches. From germline, CDR1 is MNHEY and CDR2 SVGAGI. This CDR3 reads CASIGGTGATEAFF. The CDR3 bases are TGTGCCAGCATAGGGGGGACAGGAGCGACTGAAGCTTTCTTT.

V usage is TRBV5-1 and J usage is TRBJ1-5, with D unclear. There are 14 residues in the CDR3. The germline gives CDR1 SGHRS, CDR2 YFSETQ. The V gene lost 2 bases and the J gene lost 7 bases, with 13 bases spanning the gap. CDR3 sequence: CASSLDGGEQPQHF. The CDR3 coding sequence is TGCGCCAGCAGCTTAGACGGCGGGGAGCAGCCCCAGCATTTT.

This clone was seen only once. The CDR3: CASSRTGTGEREQYF. CDR3 bases: TGTGCCAGCTCACGGACCGGGACAGGGGAACGCGAGCAGTACTTC. The chain combines TRBV18 with TRBJ2-7; 10 bases agree with TRBD1. Germline V gene sequence: CDR1 KGHSH, CDR2 LQKENI. The CDR3 sequence is 15 residues long. The J segment lost 6 bases and the V segment lost 4 bases, leaving 9 bases of the junction unmatched.

V gene TRBV5-4 combines with J gene TRBJ2-7, with 9 bases fitting TRBD1. CDR3 length: 14 amino acids. Germline CDR1 reads SGHNT; CDR2 reads YYREEE (reference sequence). The V and J ends lost 4 bases and 7 bases, in that order; junction bases with no gene match: 9. DNA for the CDR3: TGTGCCAGCAGCCGGACAGGGGAAATCGAGGAGCAGTACTTC. It encodes CASSRTGEIEEQYF.

A single count supports this clone. The chain joins TRBV18 to TRBJ1-1; 10 bases agree with TRBD1. The junction had 7 bases not matched to a gene; V was cut back by 8 bases and J by 4 bases. Looked up from germline, CDR1 is KGHSH and CDR2 is LQKENI. The CDR3 is made up of 14 amino acids. The DNA for the CDR3 is TGTGCCAGCACCCTGACAGGGGGCATCACTGAAGCTTTCTTT. It translates to CASTLTGGITEAFF. The full variable domain, its missing parts supplied by reference TRBV18 and TRBJ1-1, is NAGVMQNPRHLVRRRGQEARLRCSPMKGHSHVYWYRQLPEEGLKFMVYLQKENIIDESGMPKERFSAEFPKEGPSILRIQQVVRGDSAAYFCASTLTGGITEAFFGQGTRLTVV.